Detailed here is one T cell receptor (beta chain). This entry belongs to a study of cytomegalovirus exposure and HLA in healthy donors. In the study overall: A data release that came early held approximately 85 million unique TCRs from HLA-typed donors.

The PCR ran on 60 Vbeta and 13 Jbeta primers. Measured with immunoSEQ multiplex PCR; TCRdb has only the in-frame clones, and not every one. The table lists 200,000 to 250,000 clones, around 81% of them singletons, with around 8.6% in the top ten. CDR3 size: 13 residues. CDR1 is MNHEY and CDR2 is SVGAGI in the germline V gene. J gave up 6 bases and V 6 bases, and 3 bases lay outside the gene matches. Sequenced: PBMCs. J is TRBJ2-7 and V is TRBV6-5; TRBD2 agrees at 12 bases. The receptor's source is a woman aged 55-70 years in good health and CMV-seropositive. CDR3 loop: CASRRLAGVEQYF. The CDR3 nucleotides read TGTGCCAGCAGAAGACTAGCGGGAGTCGAGCAGTACTTC.